What follows are 5 T cell receptor beta chains derived from one specimen sequenced in a study of cytomegalovirus exposure and HLA in healthy donors. Primers for the PCR totalled 60 Vbeta and 13 Jbeta. Measured with immunoSEQ multiplex PCR; TCRdb has only the in-frame clones, and not every one. The table records roughly 190,000 clones, around 83% of them present only once. The sequenced sample consisted of PBMCs. These receptors originate from a man in his forties or fifties in good health and CMV-seropositive.

The chain employs TRBV5-4 and TRBJ1-2; D is undetermined. Germline V CDR1 and CDR2: SGHNT, YYREEE (reference sequence). Trimming cost V 1 base and J 8 bases, with 12 bases left between them. The CDR3 covers 13 residues. The CDR3 DNA follows: TGTGCCAGCAGCTTGAGAGGTGAGAGAGGCTACACCTTC. This translates into CASSLRGERGYTF.

This clone appeared a single time. The V gene is TRBV5-8, the J gene TRBJ2-3; tentatively, D is TRBD2 (5 bases). Germline CDR1 SGHTS, CDR2 YDEGEE. The CDR3 has 13 amino acids. Between the trimmed V and J ends, which lost 0 bases and 8 bases, there was a span of 10 bases. CDR3 loop: CASSLEGLATQYF. Written as DNA, the CDR3 is TGTGCCAGCAGCTTGGAAGGACTGGCTACGCAGTATTTT.

This chain joins TRBV2 and TRBJ1-1; D uncertain. The germline CDR1 and CDR2 sequences are SNHLY and FYNNEI. V was cut by 2 bases and J by 1 base, with 5 bases left in between. The CDR3 sequence is 13 residues long. The CDR3: CASSEQENTEAFF. In nucleotides, the CDR3 is TGTGCCAGCAGTGAACAGGAGAACACTGAAGCTTTCTTT.

V gene TRBV27 combines with J gene TRBJ2-7, with D perhaps TRBD2 (7 bases). Per the germline V gene, CDR1 is MNHEY and CDR2 is SMNVEV (reference sequence). Trimming stripped 8 bases from V and 6 bases from J, with 23 bases between. This CDR3 contains 15 residues. The CDR3 reads CASCLRGGPVREQYF. The CDR3 nucleotides read TGTGCCAGCTGCCTGAGGGGGGGGCCCGTACGCGAGCAGTACTTC.

V gene TRBV7-3 combines with J gene TRBJ1-1; D is unresolved. Germline CDR1 and CDR2: SGHTA and FQGTGA. The CDR3 covers 13 residues. Between the trimmed V and J ends, which lost 5 bases and 1 base, there was a span of 8 bases. The DNA of the CDR3 is TGTGCCAGCAGCGCCTATCCGAACACTGAAGCTTTCTTT. It codes for CASSAYPNTEAFF.